Presented here are 7 T cell receptor beta chains from one specimen sequenced in a study of blood T cell repertoires in COVID-19 (dated by TCRdb to about 2020). Library method: the immunoSEQ multiplex PCR assay. TCRdb took this table from immuneACCESS and kept in-frame rearrangements with V and J called. Such tables lack part of the clones; where checked against another copy, unresolved V genes explain under half of the gap, and the rest is unexplained. Across this sample there are around 140,000 clones, with about three quarters seen only once. The leading ten clones occupy approximately 5% of the sample. Input material: peripheral blood. The receptors come from a woman aged 80 or over with active or convalescent COVID-19.

The chain has TRBV4-1 and TRBJ1-2, with D hard to call. Looked up from germline, CDR1 is MGHRA and CDR2 is YSYEKL. The CDR3 consists of 16 residues. V shed 1 base and J shed 1 base, with 13 bases lying between them. CDR3 bases: TGCGCCAGCAGCCAAGTGGCAACAGCTAATAACTATGGCTACACCTTC. Its translation: CASSQVATANNYGYTF.

The V gene is TRBV28, the J gene TRBJ2-7; TRBD1 is a possible D gene (5 bases). V lost 1 base to trimming and J lost 5 bases, with 15 bases between them. Germline V gene data show CDR1 as MDHEN and CDR2 as SYDVKM. The CDR3 extends over 15 amino acids. In DNA form, the CDR3 reads TGTGCCAGCAGTTTATTCATAGGGGTCGGACACGAGCAGTACTTC. The encoded protein is CASSLFIGVGHEQYF.

The CDR3 region has the DNA TGTGCCAGCTCACCACGTTCACCGGACAGCAATGGAAACACCATATATTTT. It is translated as CASSPRSPDSNGNTIYF. The J gene is TRBJ1-3, the V gene TRBV18; tentatively, D is TRBD1 (6 bases). The CDR3 length is 17 residues. Trimming pared 1 base from V and 3 bases from J, leaving 16 bases between. Germline assignment: CDR1 KGHSH and CDR2 LQKENI.

The chain is built from TRBV4-1 and TRBJ1-5; the match to TRBD1 covers 10 bases. V lost 3 bases, J lost 0 bases, and 5 bases stayed unmatched. The CDR3 consists of 17 residues. Germline assignment: CDR1 MGHRA and CDR2 YSYEKL. CDR3 amino acids: CASSQGQGPNSNQPQHF. The CDR3 nucleotides are TGCGCCAGCAGCCAGGGACAGGGGCCCAATAGCAATCAGCCCCAGCATTTT.

In DNA, the CDR3 is TGTGCCAGCACGCGGGACAGGGATTTAGGCTACACCTTC. Encoded protein: CASTRDRDLGYTF. The rearrangement uses TRBV12-3 or TRBV12-4 and TRBJ1-2; 9 nucleotides match TRBD1. J was trimmed by 8 bases and V by 7 bases; bases with no gene match: 8. This CDR3 has 13 amino acids.

The J gene is TRBJ2-2, the V gene TRBV18; D is unclear. Germline CDR1 reads KGHSH; CDR2 reads LQKENI. The CDR3 totals 15 residues. Trimming took off 3 bases at V and 0 bases at J, with 8 bases between the two ends. The CDR3 nucleotides read TGTGCCAGCTCACCCTTAGACACGAACACCGGGGAGCTGTTTTTT. Its translation: CASSPLDTNTGELFF.

V is TRBV7-2 and J is TRBJ2-2, with TRBD1 matching 7 bases. The CDR3 is 15 residues long. The germline CDR1 and CDR2 sequences are SGHTA and FQGNSA. Unmatched junction bases numbered 9, after V lost 5 bases and J lost 6 bases. Here the CDR3 DNA reads TGTGCCAGCAGCGACAGACAGGGCGGCGCCGGGGAGCTGTTTTTT. This encodes CASSDRQGGAGELFF.